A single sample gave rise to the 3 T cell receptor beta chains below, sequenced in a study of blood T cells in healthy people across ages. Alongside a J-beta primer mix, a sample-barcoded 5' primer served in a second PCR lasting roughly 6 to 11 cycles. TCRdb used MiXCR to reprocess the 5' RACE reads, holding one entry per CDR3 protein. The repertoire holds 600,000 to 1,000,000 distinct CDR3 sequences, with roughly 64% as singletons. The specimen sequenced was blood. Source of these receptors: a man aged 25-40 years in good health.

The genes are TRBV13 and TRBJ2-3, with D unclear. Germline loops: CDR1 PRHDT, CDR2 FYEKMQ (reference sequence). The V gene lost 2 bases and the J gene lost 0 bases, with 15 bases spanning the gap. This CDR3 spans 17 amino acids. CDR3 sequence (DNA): TGTGCCAGCAGCTTACGGTTCGGGCAAGATAGCACAGATACGCAGTATTTT. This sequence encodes CASSLRFGQDSTDTQYF.

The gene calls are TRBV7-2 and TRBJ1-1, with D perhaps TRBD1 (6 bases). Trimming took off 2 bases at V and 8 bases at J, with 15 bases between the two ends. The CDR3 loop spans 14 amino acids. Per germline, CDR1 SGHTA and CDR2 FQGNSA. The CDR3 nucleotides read TGTGCCAGCAGCTTATTAGGGGGGGCGGGGGAAGCTTTCTTT. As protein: CASSLLGGAGEAFF.

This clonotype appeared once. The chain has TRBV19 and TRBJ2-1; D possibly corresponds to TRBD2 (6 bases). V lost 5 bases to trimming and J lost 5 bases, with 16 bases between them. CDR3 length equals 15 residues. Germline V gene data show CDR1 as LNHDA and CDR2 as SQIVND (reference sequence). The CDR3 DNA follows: TGTGCCAGTAGTCAACTCAGGGAGGCCAACAATGAGCAGTTCTTC. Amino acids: CASSQLREANNEQFF.